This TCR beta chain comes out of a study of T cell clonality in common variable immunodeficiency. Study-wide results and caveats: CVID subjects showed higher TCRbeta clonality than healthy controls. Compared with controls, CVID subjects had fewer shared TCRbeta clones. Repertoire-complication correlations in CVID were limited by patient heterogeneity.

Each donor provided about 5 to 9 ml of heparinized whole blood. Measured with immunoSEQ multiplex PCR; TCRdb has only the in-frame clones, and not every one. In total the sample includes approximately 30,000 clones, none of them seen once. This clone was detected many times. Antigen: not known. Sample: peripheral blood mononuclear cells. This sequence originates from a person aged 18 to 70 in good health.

CDR3 protein: CSAQLQGYGYTF. The CDR3 DNA, read in part, is TGCAGTGCCCAGCTTCAGGGCTATGGC. This rearrangement joins TRBV20-1 to TRBJ1-2, with D possibly being TRBD1 (5 bases). The read ends 3 residues early relative to the CDR3; the germline J gene fills the gap. V was trimmed by 6 bases and J by 4 bases, leaving 12 bases between them. This CDR3 comprises 12 residues. Germline V gene data show CDR1 as DFQATT and CDR2 as SNEGSKA (reference sequence).